This entry features one TCR beta chain sequence. The data derive from a study of blood T cell repertoires in COVID-19. This CDR3 is 13 amino acids long. Germline V CDR1 and CDR2: GTSNPN, SVGIG (reference sequence). The germline V and J ends were trimmed by 1 base and 2 bases, with 6 bases remaining between them. The method was immunoSEQ multiplex PCR; TCRdb's version includes in-frame clones alone and lacks a portion of them. Of about 200,000 clones listed, approximately 78% were seen once; the top ten hold roughly 8.2%. This TCR was sampled from a woman of 80 years or more with COVID-19, enrolled during active disease. The genes are TRBV30 and TRBJ2-1, with TRBD1 as a possible D gene (5 bases). The sequenced sample consisted of peripheral blood. Written as DNA, the CDR3 is TGTGCCTGGAGTGAAGGGGCCTACAATGAGCAGTTCTTC. It translates to CAWSEGAYNEQFF.